The next 18 T cell receptor beta chains were all read from a single sample in a study of neurological immune-mediated disorders. TCRdb reprocessed the 5' RACE reads via MiXCR and lists one record per CDR3 protein. The sample holds more than 55,000 distinct CDR3 sequences, roughly 10% seen once. The time point was: longitudinal time-point 2. The sequencing sample was made of PBMCs. These receptors were collected from a man younger than 45 in good health.

There are many counts of this clonotype. The genes are TRBV5-1 and TRBJ2-1; TRBD2 agrees at 10 bases. The length of the CDR3 is 16 residues. The ends lost 4 bases at V and 6 bases at J; junction bases unmatched: 10. The germline gives CDR1 SGHRS, CDR2 YFSETQ. The CDR3 DNA reads TGCGCCAGCAGCCCGACAGCGGGAGGGAAGGGCAATGAGCAGTTCTTC. It is translated as CASSPTAGGKGNEQFF.

In its sample, this clonotype was seen many times. The chain joins TRBV29-1 to TRBJ2-7; tentative D call: TRBD1 (6 bases). V shed 7 bases and J shed 0 bases, with 10 bases lying between them. The CDR3 is 12 residues long. CDR1 and CDR2 (germline): SQVTM, ANQGSEA. The CDR3 coding sequence is TGCAGCGGGGGGCGGAGCTCCTACGAGCAGTACTTC. It is translated as CSGGRSSYEQYF.

This clonotype was recorded many times. This chain joins TRBV5-1 and TRBJ2-3, with TRBD2 as a possible D gene (6 bases). CDR3 length: 14 amino acids. The V and J ends lost 3 bases and 0 bases respectively, with 8 bases between them. Per germline, CDR1 SGHRS and CDR2 YFSETQ. DNA of the CDR3: TGCGCCAGCAGCTACGGGAGAAGCACAGATACGCAGTATTTT. Translation gives CASSYGRSTDTQYF. The full variable domain, its missing parts supplied by reference TRBV5-1 and TRBJ2-3, is KAGVTQTPRYLIKTRGQQVTLSCSPISGHRSVSWYQQTPGQGLQFLFEYFSETQRNKGNFPGRFSGRQFSNSRSEMNVSTLELGDSALYLCASSYGRSTDTQYFGPGTRLTVL.

The gene calls are TRBV11-2 and TRBJ1-1; 10 bases line up with TRBD1. The CDR3 runs 16 residues. Looked up from germline, CDR1 is SGHAT and CDR2 is FQNNGV. The junction had 7 bases not matched to a gene; V was cut back by 6 bases and J by 0 bases. The CDR3 sequence is CASRITGTGVNTEAFF. CDR3 in DNA: TGTGCCAGCAGGATAACCGGGACAGGGGTGAACACTGAAGCTTTCTTT.

This clonotype has ten or more counts. V and J are TRBV6-5 and TRBJ2-1; either TRBD1 or TRBD2 may fit D (5 bases each). The CDR3 contains 18 residues. V dropped 5 bases and J dropped 0 bases, with 20 bases sitting between them. Per germline, CDR1 MNHEY and CDR2 SVGAGI. The CDR3 region has the DNA TGTGCCAGCAGTATGGACGGGGCTAGAAGGTACTCCTACAATGAGCAGTTCTTC. Its translation is CASSMDGARRYSYNEQFF.

This clonotype has a count of ten or more. The gene calls are TRBV5-5 and TRBJ2-1; TRBD1 might be the D (7 bases). The CDR3 spans 15 residues. V was clipped by 0 bases and J by 4 bases, with 11 bases between them. Germline CDR1 reads SGHKS; CDR2 reads YYEKEE (reference sequence). CDR3 sequence (DNA): TGTGCCAGCAGCTTGGTCCAGGGGGGTTACAATGAGCAGTTCTTC. Translated, it gives CASSLVQGGYNEQFF.

This clonotype was picked up many times. The chain links TRBV12-3 or TRBV12-4 to TRBJ2-1; 8 positions match TRBD1. CDR3 length: 16 residues. The V segment lost 3 bases and the J segment 3 bases; nucleotides outside the gene matches: 7. CDR3 sequence (DNA): TGTGCCAGCAGTTTTAACCAGGGGGCGCACTACAATGAGCAGTTCTTC. Translating it yields CASSFNQGAHYNEQFF.

This clonotype was recorded many times. V is TRBV29-1 and J is TRBJ2-3; TRBD2 might be the D (6 bases). This CDR3 has 14 amino acids. V lost 4 bases and J 5 bases, leaving 16 bases between the germline ends. The germline CDR1 and CDR2 sequences are SQVTM and ANQGSEA. CDR3 DNA: TGCAGCGTTGTACAGCGGACCGGGAGAGATACGCAGTATTTT. Translating it yields CSVVQRTGRDTQYF.

This clonotype was observed at least ten times. This chain links TRBV24-1 with TRBJ2-1; D tentatively fits TRBD1 or TRBD2 (5 bases each). Germline CDR1 KGHDR, CDR2 SFDVKD. The CDR3 has 11 residues. This CDR3 reads CASGTDNEQFF. The CDR3 nucleotides read TGTGCATCCGGGACGGACAATGAGCAGTTCTTC.

This clonotype has a count of ten or more. The V and J genes are TRBV20-1 and TRBJ2-7; 8 bases map to TRBD2. J gave up 4 bases and V 3 bases, and 8 bases lay outside the gene matches. The CDR3 length is 14 residues. Germline V CDR1 and CDR2: DFQATT, SNEGSKA (reference sequence). CDR3: CSASPLAERYEQYF. The CDR3 DNA reads TGCAGTGCTAGCCCACTAGCGGAGAGATACGAGCAGTACTTC.

This clonotype was found many times. This chain joins TRBV5-6 and TRBJ1-3; TRBD1 might be the D (6 bases). The germline CDR1 and CDR2 sequences are SGHDT and YYEEEE. V was trimmed by 0 bases and J by 4 bases, leaving 14 bases between them. The CDR3 has 16 residues. The CDR3 loop is CASSLDGTSMGNTIYF. In DNA, the CDR3 is TGTGCCAGCAGCTTGGACGGGACATCGATGGGAAACACCATATATTTT.

Notes on this clonotype: A clone one base away is much larger, so this may be a read error. This sequence joins TRBV29-1 and TRBJ1-3; D unresolved. Germline V gives CDR1 SQVTM, CDR2 ANQGSEA. V was shortened by 4 bases and J by 4 bases, with 8 bases between the two germline ends. This CDR3 comprises 12 residues. The CDR3 region is CSVVTAGNTIYF. CDR3 DNA: TGCAGCGTTGTAACTGCCGGAAACACCATATATTTT.

This clonotype was counted ten times or more. The chain links TRBV5-1 to TRBJ2-3; no firm D call. This CDR3 region has 15 residues. Germline V gene data show CDR1 as SGHRS and CDR2 as YFSETQ. The V gene lost 0 bases and the J gene lost 1 base, with 9 bases spanning the gap. CDR3 sequence: CASSLGLAGTDTQYF. The CDR3 DNA reads as TGCGCCAGCAGCTTGGGGCTCGCCGGCACAGATACGCAGTATTTT.

This clonotype came up many times. This chain connects TRBV5-1 to TRBJ1-1; D may be TRBD1 (5 bases). This CDR3 region has 15 residues. The germline V gene encodes CDR1 SGHRS and CDR2 YFSETQ. V was shortened by 7 bases and J by 4 bases, with 20 bases between the two germline ends. The CDR3 reads CASQTVPGGSTEAFF. CDR3 sequence (DNA): TGCGCCAGCCAAACGGTACCGGGGGGGAGCACTGAAGCTTTCTTT.

In its sample, this clonotype was seen many times. The V call is TRBV20-1, the J call TRBJ2-7; D assignment may be TRBD1 or TRBD2 (5 bases each). Trimming took off 3 bases at V and 2 bases at J, with 14 bases between the two ends. Germline lookup yields CDR1 DFQATT and CDR2 SNEGSKA (reference sequence). CDR3 length: 14 amino acids. The CDR3 DNA reads TGCAGTGCTAGTCGAGGGGCCTTCCCCTACGAGCAGTACTTC. This gives the protein CSASRGAFPYEQYF.

This clonotype was observed at least ten times. The rearrangement joins TRBV6-5 to TRBJ2-1; weak D call: TRBD2 (6 bases). Trimming took 7 bases from V and 0 from J, leaving 10 bases between them. The germline V gene encodes CDR1 MNHEY and CDR2 SVGAGI. The CDR3 has 14 amino acids. The CDR3 DNA reads TGTGCCAGCACCCGGGGAGGCTCCTACAATGAGCAGTTCTTC. This encodes CASTRGGSYNEQFF.

This clonotype was detected ten times or more. The J gene is TRBJ2-1, the V gene TRBV6-2 or TRBV6-3; the match to TRBD2 covers 9 bases. Per germline, CDR1 MNHEY and CDR2 SVGEGT. V dropped 2 bases and J dropped 8; count of bases not matched to a gene: 7. The CDR3 covers 15 residues. In DNA, the CDR3 is TGTGCCAGCAGTTACGAGGGTAGCGGGAGTTATGAGCAGTTCTTC. Its translation is CASSYEGSGSYEQFF.

This clonotype has ten or more counts. The gene calls are TRBV4-1 and TRBJ1-3; 7 bases agree with TRBD1. This CDR3 is 16 amino acids long. Germline CDR1 and CDR2: MGHRA and YSYEKL. The V segment lost 3 bases and the J segment 0 bases; nucleotides outside the gene matches: 5. CDR3: CASSQRDSSSGNTIYF. CDR3 DNA: TGCGCCAGCAGCCAGCGGGACAGCAGCTCTGGAAACACCATATATTTT.